Listed below are T cell receptor beta chains from one sample, sequenced in a study of OX40 agonist ivuxolimab in advanced cancers. Measured with immunoSEQ multiplex PCR; TCRdb has only the in-frame clones, and not every one. The table has roughly 72,000 clones, just under 95% seen once. This material consisted of CD4+ or CD8+ T cells sorted from blood, taken in a trial of the OX40 agonist ivuxolimab. Receptors were obtained from an adult with an advanced solid tumor such as melanoma, head and neck, liver or kidney cancer. Both conserved end residues are part of each CDR3. D genes are given only for firm matches. Only part of the rows carry a size: once, few, many, or a class if the clone is expanded.

cdr3_nt cdr3_aa clone_size j_call v_call d_call
TGTGCCAGTAGTATCGGGGACGGAAGCTACGAGCAGTACTTC CASSIGDGSYEQYF - TRBJ2-7 TRBV19 -
TGCGCCAGCAGCCAAGATTGGGCAGAAGTGGCCAATGAGCAGTTCTTC CASSQDWAEVANEQFF - TRBJ2-1 TRBV4-3 -
TGTGCCAGCAGCTTGGGACTAGCGGGAGAGGGGGACACAGATACGCAGTATTTT CASSLGLAGEGDTDTQYF - TRBJ2-3 TRBV7-3 TRBD2
TGTGCCAGCAGTTTCTCGGTCGGGAGTGCATTCGATGAGCAGTTCTTC CASSFSVGSAFDEQFF - TRBJ2-1 TRBV28 -
TGCGCCAGCAGCCAAGGCCAGTCAGACTACGAGCAGTACTTC CASSQGQSDYEQYF - TRBJ2-7 TRBV4-1 -
TGTGCCAGCAGCGTAGCGGACAGGGCCTTGGATGAGCAGTTCTTC CASSVADRALDEQFF - TRBJ2-1 TRBV9 TRBD1
TGTGCCAGTAGTATAGGAGGGAACGGGAGATGGCCCCAGCATTTT CASSIGGNGRWPQHF - TRBJ1-5 TRBV19 -
TGTGCCAGCAGCTTAGCGCGGGGGCCGGAGGGCGTGAGGGAAAAACTGTTTTTT CASSLARGPEGVREKLFF - TRBJ1-4 TRBV7-9 -
TGCGCCAGCAGCCAAGGTACAGCGGGGAACACCGGGGAGCTGTTTTTT CASSQGTAGNTGELFF once TRBJ2-2 TRBV4-3 -
TGTGCCAGTAGCCTCGGACAGCTTCCTCCCTACGAGCAGTACTTC CASSLGQLPPYEQYF - TRBJ2-7 TRBV19 -
TGCGCCAGCAGCTTGGTCACAGGGAGTTCCTACGAGCAGTACTTC CASSLVTGSSYEQYF - TRBJ2-7 TRBV5-1 -
TGTGCCAGCAGTTTAGTTGGGGTGCACAATGAGCAGTTCTTC CASSLVGVHNEQFF - TRBJ2-1 TRBV27 -
TGTGCCAGTAGTCCCAGACAGGGGCCGGCCATTTCTTACGAGCAGTACTTC CASSPRQGPAISYEQYF - TRBJ2-7 TRBV19 TRBD1
TGCGCCAGCAGCTTGGCTTGGGGGCTACCGAAGGGCAATGAGCAGTTCTTC CASSLAWGLPKGNEQFF once TRBJ2-1 TRBV5-1 -
TGTGCCAGCAGTTACCCGGACTATGGCTACACCTTC CASSYPDYGYTF - TRBJ1-2 TRBV6-6 -
TGTGCCAGCAGCCCCGGGACCCCTCGGCACGAGCAGTACTTC CASSPGTPRHEQYF - TRBJ2-7 TRBV28 -
TGTGCCAGCAGCTACTCCGGGACTTACACCGGGGAGCTGTTTTTT CASSYSGTYTGELFF - TRBJ2-2 TRBV7-9 -
TGTGCCAGCAGCGTAGCAGGCAGCTTTATTGGCTACACCTTC CASSVAGSFIGYTF - TRBJ1-2 TRBV9 -
TGTGCCAGCGGAGCGGGAGCCTACGAGCAGTACTTC CASGAGAYEQYF - TRBJ2-7 TRBV27 TRBD2
TGCGCCAGCAGCCAAGATGTGGCAGGGGCCCACCTTAACTATGGCTACACCTTC CASSQDVAGAHLNYGYTF - TRBJ1-2 TRBV4-3 -
TGCGCCAGCAGCCATCCAGGGTTCAATGAGCAGTTCTTC CASSHPGFNEQFF once TRBJ2-1 TRBV4-3 -
TGTGCCAGCAGCCCTATTAATTCACCCCTCCACTTT CASSPINSPLHF - TRBJ1-6 TRBV27 -
TGTGCCAGCGGGCGGCCCTATAGCACAGATACGCAGTATTTT CASGRPYSTDTQYF - TRBJ2-3 TRBV28 -
TGTGCCAGCAGTCGGACAGGGGACACCGGGGAGCTGTTTTTT CASSRTGDTGELFF - TRBJ2-2 TRBV7-9 TRBD1
TGTGCCAGTAGTATTACTCATGACAGGCCCCGGGGGGAGACCCAGTACTTC CASSITHDRPRGETQYF - TRBJ2-5 TRBV19 -
TGTGCCAGCAGCCCCGGACCGAACGCTAACACTGAAGCTTTCTTT CASSPGPNANTEAFF - TRBJ1-1 TRBV21-1 -
TGCGGGTCAGGGGCCGCAGACTCCCACACAGATACGCAGTATTTT CGSGAADSHTDTQYF - TRBJ2-3 TRBV5-1 -
TGTGCCAGCAGCGTAGACACAGGGGAAGCTTTCTTT CASSVDTGEAFF - TRBJ1-1 TRBV9 -
TGTGCCAGCAGCTCTAGTGAGGGCAATGAGCAGTTCTTC CASSSSEGNEQFF - TRBJ2-1 TRBV5-4 -
TGTGCCAGCAGCTTAGTCGGGAACACTGAAGCTTTCTTT CASSLVGNTEAFF - TRBJ1-1 TRBV7-3 -
TGTGCTAGTGGTTTGGTGGGGCTAGCGGGAAACACTTTGGAGACCCAGTACTTC CASGLVGLAGNTLETQYF - TRBJ2-5 TRBV12-5 TRBD2
TGTGCCAGCAGCTTGCCGGGACAGGGCGGTGAAAAACTGTTTTTT CASSLPGQGGEKLFF - TRBJ1-4 TRBV5-4 TRBD1
TGTGCCAGCAGCCCCCAGCCCCACAGGGGCCCGAACACTGAAGCTTTCTTT CASSPQPHRGPNTEAFF - TRBJ1-1 TRBV11-2 TRBD1
TGTGCCAGCAGCCATCCGGCAACGTACGAGCAGTACTTC CASSHPATYEQYF - TRBJ2-7 TRBV11-2 -
TGCGCCAGCAGCCAAGAAGCTAGGAGCTCCTACAATGAGCAGTTCTTC CASSQEARSSYNEQFF - TRBJ2-1 TRBV4-3 -
TGCGCCAGCAGCCAATTGGACAGGGATGGCTACACCTTC CASSQLDRDGYTF - TRBJ1-2 TRBV4-1 TRBD1
TGTGCCAGCAGTGACTCGTCTAGCGGGGGGGCAGATACGCAGTATTTT CASSDSSSGGADTQYF - TRBJ2-3 TRBV6-4 TRBD2
TGTGCCAGCAGTTACCCAAAGGCGGGGGGTGAGCAGTACTTC CASSYPKAGGEQYF - TRBJ2-7 TRBV6-5 TRBD2
TGTGCCAGTTTTCTCGACTACAATGAGCAGTTCTTC CASFLDYNEQFF - TRBJ2-1 TRBV7-9 -
TGTGCCAGCAGCTTGTGGGGACAGATCTACGAGCAGTACTTC CASSLWGQIYEQYF - TRBJ2-7 TRBV5-6 TRBD1
TGTGCCAGAAGCGGCACAGGGGGACCCTACGAGCAGTACTTC CARSGTGGPYEQYF - TRBJ2-7 TRBV5-3 TRBD1
TGCGCCAGCAGCCAAGGGGCATCCGGGGTACACGAGCAGTACTTC CASSQGASGVHEQYF once TRBJ2-7 TRBV4-3 -
TGCAGCGTTGTAGCGGTTACGTCGAGCTCCTACGAGCAGTACTTC CSVVAVTSSSYEQYF - TRBJ2-7 TRBV29-1 -
TGTGCCAGCAGCACGACAGGGGAATCTAACGAGCAGTACTTC CASSTTGESNEQYF - TRBJ2-7 TRBV5-5 TRBD1
TGTGCCAGCAGCTACACAGAATACTCCTACGAGCAGTACTTC CASSYTEYSYEQYF - TRBJ2-7 TRBV11-2 -
TGTGCCAGCACCGACCGGGATGAGCAGTTCTTC CASTDRDEQFF - TRBJ2-1 TRBV6-5 -
TGCGCCAGCAGCCAAGATATCACGGGACAGTTCTACGAGCAGTACTTC CASSQDITGQFYEQYF - TRBJ2-7 TRBV4-3 TRBD1
TGCGCCAGCAGCTTGGCCTTTACAGGGAACACTGAAGCTTTCTTT CASSLAFTGNTEAFF - TRBJ1-1 TRBV5-1 -
TGTGCCAGTAGTAGTAACAACGGTTACTACGAGCAGTACTTC CASSSNNGYYEQYF - TRBJ2-7 TRBV19 -
TGCGCCAGCAGCCACTTGACAGGGATTGGAGCTTTCTTT CASSHLTGIGAFF - TRBJ1-1 TRBV4-1 TRBD1
TGTGCCAGCAGCTTGCCTCAGACAGGGAACGCCAACTATGGCTACACCTTC CASSLPQTGNANYGYTF - TRBJ1-2 TRBV11-2 TRBD1
TGTGCCAGCAGACCACAGGGGGGACTAGCGGGAGGAACCGGGGAGCTGTTTTTT CASRPQGGLAGGTGELFF - TRBJ2-2 TRBV5-4 TRBD2